These T cell receptor beta chains were read from a single sample in a study of blood T cell repertoires in COVID-19. Libraries were prepared by immunoSEQ multiplex PCR; TCRdb keeps only in-frame clonotypes and omits some of them. Of roughly 270,000 clones in the sample, approximately 88% were seen once. Sequencing input: peripheral blood. The receptors were sampled from a man aged 18 to 29 with active or convalescent COVID-19. Both conserved end residues are part of each CDR3. The order of the fields is V gene, J gene, CDR3 length, CDR3 protein.

v_gene: TRBV10-3
j_gene: TRBJ2-1
len: 17
CDR3aa: CAIRTPIGPGSENEQFF

v_gene: TRBV10-3
j_gene: TRBJ2-5
len: 14
CDR3aa: CATGDDRGGETQYF

v_gene: TRBV7-8
j_gene: TRBJ2-1
len: 14
CDR3aa: CASSLSRGADEQFF

v_gene: TRBV6-2/TRBV6-3
j_gene: TRBJ2-7
len: 14
CDR3aa: CASSRTSGSYEQYF

v_gene: TRBV20-1
j_gene: TRBJ2-3
len: 10
CDR3aa: CSARDGGKYF

v_gene: TRBV9
j_gene: TRBJ2-1
len: 17
CDR3aa: CASSPPWASGGYNEQFF

v_gene: TRBV12-5
j_gene: TRBJ2-1
len: 14
CDR3aa: CASSQRAYTNEQFF

v_gene: TRBV5-1
j_gene: TRBJ2-6
len: 16
CDR3aa: CASSFGTNSGANVLTF

v_gene: TRBV2
j_gene: TRBJ1-6
len: 17
CDR3aa: CASSVPPGRGRNSPLHF

v_gene: TRBV7-2
j_gene: TRBJ2-7
len: 14
CDR3aa: CATQTSGGASEQYF

v_gene: TRBV10-2
j_gene: TRBJ2-1
len: 16
CDR3aa: CASSRNTWTGFNEQFF

v_gene: TRBV19
j_gene: TRBJ1-1
len: 15
CDR3aa: CATMEGRLVNTEAFF

v_gene: TRBV6-2/TRBV6-3
j_gene: TRBJ1-5
len: 13
CDR3aa: CASSVQGNQPQHF

v_gene: TRBV29-1
j_gene: TRBJ2-7
len: 13
CDR3aa: CSVQTSGTYEQYF

v_gene: TRBV7-8
j_gene: TRBJ2-3
len: 17
CDR3aa: CASSLNLAGDSTDTQYF

v_gene: TRBV9
j_gene: TRBJ2-1
len: 15
CDR3aa: CASSSSGGAYNEQFF

v_gene: TRBV4-3
j_gene: TRBJ2-3
len: 16
CDR3aa: CASSQELQRGTDTQYF

v_gene: TRBV3-1/TRBV3-2
j_gene: TRBJ1-4
len: 14
CDR3aa: CASSQGQGSEKLFF

v_gene: TRBV6-1
j_gene: TRBJ1-5
len: 15
CDR3aa: CASSEREEGNQPQHF

v_gene: TRBV24-1
j_gene: TRBJ2-1
len: 12
CDR3aa: CATMDRDNEQFF

v_gene: TRBV7-9
j_gene: TRBJ1-1
len: 14
CDR3aa: CASSLSGSRLEAFF

v_gene: TRBV5-1
j_gene: TRBJ1-2
len: 13
CDR3aa: CASSLAQGTGYTF

v_gene: TRBV27
j_gene: TRBJ1-2
len: 14
CDR3aa: CASSSTGGFYGYTF

v_gene: TRBV19
j_gene: TRBJ1-5
len: 13
CDR3aa: CASSQGIRQPQHF

v_gene: TRBV2
j_gene: TRBJ2-5
len: 12
CDR3aa: CATSDTEETQYF

v_gene: TRBV7-6
j_gene: TRBJ1-6
len: 16
CDR3aa: CASSLSGGSYNSPLHF

v_gene: TRBV2
j_gene: TRBJ2-1
len: 14
CDR3aa: CARPGQGANNEQFF

v_gene: TRBV7-3
j_gene: TRBJ2-1
len: 15
CDR3aa: CASSLTTTKDNEQFF

v_gene: TRBV5-1
j_gene: TRBJ1-4
len: 15
CDR3aa: CASSTGTGSNEKLFF

v_gene: TRBV7-2
j_gene: TRBJ2-5
len: 15
CDR3aa: CASRDIGDYQETQYF

v_gene: TRBV12-2
j_gene: TRBJ1-4
len: 17
CDR3aa: CASRLSLGTGAGEKLFF

v_gene: TRBV9
j_gene: TRBJ2-5
len: 16
CDR3aa: CASSVGARGIQETQYF

v_gene: TRBV5-1
j_gene: TRBJ2-3
len: 19
CDR3aa: CASSLFGASGDSSTDTQYF

v_gene: TRBV10-3
j_gene: TRBJ1-3
len: 15
CDR3aa: CAATPRSDSGNTIYF

v_gene: TRBV15
j_gene: TRBJ2-1
len: 17
CDR3aa: CATSPGQFSGGANEQFF

v_gene: TRBV7-2
j_gene: TRBJ2-4
len: 14
CDR3aa: CATSPGGSKNIQYF

v_gene: TRBV6-5
j_gene: TRBJ2-5
len: 13
CDR3aa: CASSDSPQETQYF

v_gene: TRBV12-3/TRBV12-4
j_gene: TRBJ1-1
len: 13
CDR3aa: CASSELGGTEAFF

v_gene: TRBV5-1
j_gene: TRBJ1-5
len: 13
CDR3aa: CASSLATGQPQHF

v_gene: TRBV5-6
j_gene: TRBJ2-3
len: 16
CDR3aa: CASSLLGTGSTDTQYF

v_gene: TRBV15
j_gene: TRBJ2-1
len: 19
CDR3aa: CATSRDWTSGGARGNEQFF

v_gene: TRBV2
j_gene: TRBJ2-1
len: 14
CDR3aa: CASHLAGGSSEQFF

v_gene: TRBV19
j_gene: TRBJ2-5
len: 14
CDR3aa: CASKVAGEGETQYF

v_gene: TRBV9
j_gene: TRBJ1-3
len: 16
CDR3aa: CASSSHRVSSGNTIYF

v_gene: TRBV6-4
j_gene: TRBJ2-7
len: 14
CDR3aa: CACRRLAGAYEQYF

v_gene: TRBV6-5
j_gene: TRBJ1-1
len: 15
CDR3aa: CASSWSGGLNTEAFF

v_gene: TRBV7-9
j_gene: TRBJ1-1
len: 19
CDR3aa: CASRSPEGTGAHMNTEAFF

v_gene: TRBV6-2/TRBV6-3
j_gene: TRBJ2-3
len: 16
CDR3aa: CASSYLPGGFTDTQYF

v_gene: TRBV3-1/TRBV3-2
j_gene: TRBJ1-6
len: 14
CDR3aa: CASSQEQGNSPLHF

v_gene: TRBV29-1
j_gene: TRBJ2-1
len: 13
CDR3aa: CSVEDRGGNEQFF

v_gene: TRBV15
j_gene: TRBJ2-5
len: 16
CDR3aa: CATTGSTEEDEETQYF

v_gene: TRBV5-1
j_gene: TRBJ2-3
len: 16
CDR3aa: CASSLPRQGGTDTQYF

v_gene: TRBV7-2
j_gene: TRBJ2-7
len: 14
CDR3aa: CASRITSGAYEQYF

v_gene: TRBV11-2
j_gene: TRBJ1-2
len: 14
CDR3aa: CASSFGQGVGGYTF

v_gene: TRBV13
j_gene: TRBJ1-2
len: 16
CDR3aa: CASSVKGGRSFYGYTF

v_gene: TRBV7-8
j_gene: TRBJ1-1
len: 13
CDR3aa: CASSLFLATEAFF

v_gene: TRBV6-5
j_gene: TRBJ1-2
len: 14
CDR3aa: CASRFRQTYGGYTF

v_gene: TRBV27
j_gene: TRBJ1-6
len: 16
CDR3aa: CASSPGTGGHNSPLHF